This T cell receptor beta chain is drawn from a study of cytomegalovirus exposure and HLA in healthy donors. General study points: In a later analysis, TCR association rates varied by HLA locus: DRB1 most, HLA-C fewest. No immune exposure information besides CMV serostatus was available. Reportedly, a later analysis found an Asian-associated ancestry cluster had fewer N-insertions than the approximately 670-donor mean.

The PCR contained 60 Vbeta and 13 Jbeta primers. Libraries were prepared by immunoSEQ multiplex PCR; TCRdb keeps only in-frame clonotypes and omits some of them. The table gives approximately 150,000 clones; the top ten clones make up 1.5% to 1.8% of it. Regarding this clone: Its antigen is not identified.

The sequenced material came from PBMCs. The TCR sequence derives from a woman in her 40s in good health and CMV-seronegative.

CDR3 in DNA: TGTGCTAGTGTTGATGGGACAGAACCCTATAGCAATCAGCCCCAGCATTTT. It codes for CASVDGTEPYSNQPQHF. The chain links TRBV12-5 to TRBJ1-5; TRBD1 agrees at 7 bases. The V and J ends lost 7 bases and 0 bases, in that order; junction bases with no gene match: 12. This CDR3 region has 17 residues. Germline V lookup: CDR1 LGHNT, CDR2 FRNRAP.